These 19 T cell receptor beta chains share one sample of origin, sequenced in a study of OX40 agonist ivuxolimab in advanced cancers. Some clones are missing from TCRdb's copy, which holds only in-frame ones; the method was immunoSEQ multiplex PCR. The table records about 67,000 clones, about 88% of them present only once. The sample was CD4+ or CD8+ T cells sorted from blood, taken in a trial of the OX40 agonist ivuxolimab. These receptors were obtained from an adult with an advanced solid tumor such as melanoma, head and neck, liver or kidney cancer.

The chain employs TRBV10-3 and TRBJ2-1; 8 bases are shared with TRBD2. This CDR3 is 14 amino acids long. V dropped 0 bases and J dropped 14; count of bases not matched to a gene: 9. Germline values: CDR1 ENHRY, CDR2 SYGVKD. CDR3 in amino acids: CAISESKAGELKFF. CDR3 coding DNA: TGTGCCATCAGTGAGTCGAAAGCGGGAGAATTAAAGTTCTTC.

V is TRBV7-9 and J is TRBJ1-2, with TRBD1 matching over 7 bases. Germline CDR1 SEHNR, CDR2 FQNEAQ (reference sequence). The CDR3 contains 14 residues. V shed 7 bases, J shed 6 bases, and the junction held 11 bases outside the gene matches. The CDR3 loop reads CASMIIGGVNGYTF. The CDR3 DNA follows: TGTGCCAGCATGATAATAGGGGGCGTAAATGGCTACACCTTC. Together with reference TRBV7-9 and TRBJ1-2, the CDR3 gives the full variable domain: DTGVSQNPRHKITKRGQNVTFRCDPISEHNRLYWYRQTLGQGPEFLTYFQNEAQLEKSRLLSDRFSAERPKGSFSTLEIQRTEQGDSAMYLCASMIIGGVNGYTFGSGTRLTVV.

This chain connects TRBV2 to TRBJ1-4; D is uncertain. The germline gives CDR1 SNHLY, CDR2 FYNNEI. The CDR3 has 14 residues. Trimming shortened V by 8 bases and J by 0 bases, and 10 bases separated the two germline ends. CDR3 region: CASRPRATNEKLFF. DNA for the CDR3: TGTGCCAGCCGGCCAAGAGCAACTAATGAAAAACTGTTTTTT.

The chain has TRBV7-9 and TRBJ1-1; TRBD1 is a possible D gene (5 bases). V was trimmed by 1 base and J by 6 bases, leaving 12 bases between them. Per germline, CDR1 SEHNR and CDR2 FQNEAQ (reference sequence). The CDR3 contains 14 residues. In nucleotides, the CDR3 is TGTGCCAGCAGCTTAGGGGGTGGGGGTTCTGAAGCTTTCTTT. Translated: CASSLGGGGSEAFF.

V and J are TRBV5-4 and TRBJ2-7, with TRBD1 matching over 9 bases. Germline CDR1 and CDR2: SGHNT and YYREEE (reference sequence). Trimming removed 3 bases from V and 3 bases from J; junction bases left unmatched: 4. The CDR3 length is 14 residues. The chain's CDR3 is CASSSTGGVYEQYF. In DNA, the CDR3 is TGTGCCAGCAGCTCGACAGGGGGGGTCTACGAGCAGTACTTC.

The chain links TRBV5-4 to TRBJ2-1; 9 positions match TRBD2. The CDR3 totals 14 residues. The V gene's germline CDR1 is SGHNT and CDR2 YYREEE (reference sequence). V lost 1 base to trimming and J lost 5 bases; unmatched junction nucleotides: 1. The CDR3 region has the DNA TGTGCCAGCAGCTTGCCTAGCGGGAACAATGAGCAGTTCTTC. Its protein is CASSLPSGNNEQFF.

The chain uses TRBV10-3 and TRBJ1-1; D remains unclear. The CDR3 runs to 13 residues. V gave up 11 bases and J gave up 1 base, with 14 bases separating them. Germline V gives CDR1 ENHRY, CDR2 SYGVKD. The CDR3 region is CAASTPRNTEAFF. CDR3 DNA sequence: TGTGCCGCCTCGACGCCCCGGAACACTGAAGCTTTCTTT.

The rearrangement uses TRBV18 and TRBJ1-4; D is unclear. This CDR3 is 14 amino acids long. V lost 3 bases and J 6 bases, leaving 11 bases between the germline ends. Germline CDR1 and CDR2: KGHSH and LQKENI. The CDR3 DNA sequence: TGTGCCAGCTCACCCGTCCGGGTGGATGAAAAACTGTTTTTT. As protein: CASSPVRVDEKLFF.

About this clone: Other nucleotide sequences in the sample specify the same CDR3. The chain joins TRBV28 to TRBJ1-2; 7 bases agree with TRBD1. Trimming cost V 4 bases and J 5 bases; bases outside gene matches: 13. CDR3 length: 16 amino acids. Germline V gives CDR1 MDHEN, CDR2 SYDVKM. CDR3 sequence (DNA): TGTGCCAGCAGTTCCACGGACAGGCTCCGCTTTTATGGCTACACCTTC. Its translation: CASSSTDRLRFYGYTF.

The chain has TRBV5-4 and TRBJ1-2; D call uncertain. The CDR3 has 12 amino acids. CDR1 is SGHNT and CDR2 is YYREEE in the germline V gene (reference sequence). With 3 bases removed from V and 1 base from J, the gap between germline ends came to 4 bases. The CDR3 region is CASSSDNYGYTF. The DNA for the CDR3 is TGTGCCAGCAGCTCCGATAACTATGGCTACACCTTC.

V is TRBV19 and J is TRBJ1-5, with TRBD1 as a possible D gene (6 bases). The CDR3 loop spans 16 amino acids. The germline V gene encodes CDR1 LNHDA and CDR2 SQIVND (reference sequence). The ends were cut back, 4 bases at V and 2 bases at J, with 15 bases in the middle. CDR3 nucleotide sequence: TGTGCCAGTAGTAGAGTAGGGGGGGCCGGCAATCAGCCCCAGCATTTT. This codes for CASSRVGGAGNQPQHF.

The chain employs TRBV27 and TRBJ2-3; perhaps TRBD2 as D (6 bases). Trimming left V 5 bases short and J 4 bases short, with 13 bases between. The germline V gene has CDR1 MNHEY and CDR2 SMNVEV (reference sequence). The CDR3 runs 14 residues. The chain's CDR3 is CASSPTSGADTQYF. CDR3 in DNA: TGTGCCAGCAGTCCCACGTCGGGGGCAGATACGCAGTATTTT.

This clone has only a few counts. The junction shows a germline mismatch at one end, possibly a read error. V is TRBV2 and J is TRBJ1-3, with D uncertain. This CDR3 region has 16 residues. Germline CDR1 SNHLY, CDR2 FYNNEI. CDR3 amino acids: CASSEGRTFSGNTIYF. CDR3 DNA sequence: TGTGCCAGCAGCGAAGGGAGGACTTTCTCTGGAAACACCATATATTTT.

This chain links TRBV11-2 with TRBJ2-3; 8 bases are a match to TRBD2. Germline values: CDR1 SGHAT, CDR2 FQNNGV. The CDR3 has 13 amino acids. After removal of 5 bases from V and 3 bases from J, the junction contained 1 base not matched to a gene. The CDR3, as DNA: TGTGCCAGCAGCGGCGGGAGGACAGATACGCAGTATTTT. Residues: CASSGGRTDTQYF.

The chain uses TRBV9 and TRBJ2-3; 8 bases are a match to TRBD1. This CDR3 has 15 residues. The V gene's germline CDR1 is SGDLS and CDR2 YYNGEE. V gave up 3 bases and J gave up 2 bases; unmatched junction bases: 5. The CDR3 bases are TGTGCCAGCAGCGACTCGGGACAGGTCACAGATACGCAGTATTTT. Translated, it gives CASSDSGQVTDTQYF.

This clone has more than one count but fewer than ten. The chain recombines TRBV19 with TRBJ2-6; 11 nucleotides align to TRBD2. Germline V gives CDR1 LNHDA, CDR2 SQIVND (reference sequence). Germline trimming cut 5 bases from V and 0 bases from J; bases unmatched to any gene: 6. This CDR3 has 18 residues. This CDR3 is CASSSRLAGSSGANVLTF. CDR3 sequence (DNA): TGTGCCAGTAGTTCGCGACTAGCGGGAAGCTCTGGGGCCAACGTCCTGACTTTC.

The V gene is TRBV9, the J gene TRBJ2-3; perhaps TRBD1 as D (6 bases). This CDR3 spans 16 amino acids. Germline loops: CDR1 SGDLS, CDR2 YYNGEE. Trimming removed 0 bases at V and 0 bases at J, with 11 bases between. CDR3 amino acids: CASSVVGTSSTDTQYF. The CDR3 DNA follows: TGTGCCAGCAGCGTAGTAGGGACATCAAGCACAGATACGCAGTATTTT.

Only a few counts were recorded for this clone. The V and J genes are TRBV30 and TRBJ2-2; 10 bases agree with TRBD1. The ends lost 1 base at V and 6 bases at J; junction bases unmatched: 2. The CDR3 totals 14 residues. Germline values: CDR1 GTSNPN, CDR2 SVGIG (reference sequence). CDR3 residues: CAWSGGTGAGELFF. The CDR3, as DNA: TGTGCCTGGAGTGGAGGGACAGGGGCCGGGGAGCTGTTTTTT. The full variable domain, completed using reference TRBV30 and TRBJ2-2, is SQTIHQWPATLVQPVGSPLSLECTVEGTSNPNLYWYRQAAGRGLQLLFYSVGIGQISSEVPQNLSASRPQDRQFILSSKKLLLSDSGFYLCAWSGGTGAGELFFGEGSRLTVL.

The gene calls are TRBV2 and TRBJ1-2, with TRBD1 matching 9 bases. The CDR3 has 14 amino acids. Trimming took 7 bases from V and 4 from J; bases not matched to a gene: 7. The germline V gene has CDR1 SNHLY and CDR2 FYNNEI. CDR3 nucleotide sequence: TGTGCCAGCAACCCCGGGACAGGGACCTATGGCTACACCTTC. Protein sequence: CASNPGTGTYGYTF.